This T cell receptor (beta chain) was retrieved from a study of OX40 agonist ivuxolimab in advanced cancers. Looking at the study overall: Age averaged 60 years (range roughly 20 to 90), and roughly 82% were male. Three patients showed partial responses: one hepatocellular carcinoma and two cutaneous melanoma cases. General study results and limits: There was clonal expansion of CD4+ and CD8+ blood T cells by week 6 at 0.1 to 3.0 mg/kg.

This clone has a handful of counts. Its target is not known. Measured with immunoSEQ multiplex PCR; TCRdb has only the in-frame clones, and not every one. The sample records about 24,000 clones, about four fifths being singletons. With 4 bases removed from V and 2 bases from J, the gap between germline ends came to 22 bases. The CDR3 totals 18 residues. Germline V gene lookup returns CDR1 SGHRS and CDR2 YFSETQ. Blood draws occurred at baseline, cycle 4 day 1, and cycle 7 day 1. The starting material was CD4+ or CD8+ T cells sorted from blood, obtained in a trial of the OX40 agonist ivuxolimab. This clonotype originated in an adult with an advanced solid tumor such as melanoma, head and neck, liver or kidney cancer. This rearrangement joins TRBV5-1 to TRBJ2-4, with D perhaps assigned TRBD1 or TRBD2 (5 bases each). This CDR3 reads CASSGGEGGPGTKNIQYF. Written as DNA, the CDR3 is TGCGCCAGCAGCGGGGGAGAGGGTGGGCCAGGGACCAAAAACATTCAGTACTTC.